These 9 T cell receptor beta chains share one sample of origin, sequenced in a study of OX40 agonist ivuxolimab in advanced cancers. TCRdb's table, derived via immunoSEQ multiplex PCR, lists solely in-frame clones and lacks some. The table records 95,000 or so clones, about 85% of them present only once. The sequences come from CD4+ or CD8+ T cells sorted from blood, collected in a trial of the OX40 agonist ivuxolimab. The receptor source for this set is an adult with an advanced solid tumor such as melanoma, head and neck, liver or kidney cancer.

The rearrangement joins TRBV28 to TRBJ1-4; 7 bases line up with TRBD1. The V and J ends lost 2 bases and 5 bases, in that order; junction bases with no gene match: 2. The CDR3 is 14 amino acids. Germline V gene data show CDR1 as MDHEN and CDR2 as SYDVKM. CDR3 bases: TGTGCCAGCAGTTTAGGGACAGAGAATGAAAAACTGTTTTTT. Its protein product is CASSLGTENEKLFF.

The chain joins TRBV9 to TRBJ1-2; 8 bases map to TRBD1. The V gene's germline CDR1 is SGDLS and CDR2 YYNGEE. Trimming cost V 3 bases and J 2 bases; bases outside gene matches: 6. CDR3 length equals 15 residues. CDR3 coding DNA: TGTGCCAGCAGCGCCCCGGACAGGGCCAACTATGGCTACACCTTC. Protein product: CASSAPDRANYGYTF.

V usage is TRBV28 and J usage is TRBJ2-1; tentative D call: TRBD1 (5 bases). Germline CDR1 reads MDHEN; CDR2 reads SYDVKM. The CDR3 has 11 residues. Trimming removed 2 bases from V and 13 bases from J, with 9 bases in between. This CDR3 reads CASSLSTGQFF. As DNA, the CDR3 is TGTGCCAGCAGTTTAAGCACAGGTCAGTTCTTC.

The V and J genes are TRBV19 and TRBJ2-1; TRBD1 aligns across 9 bases. This CDR3 comprises 15 residues. Unmatched junction bases numbered 2, after V lost 5 bases and J lost 0 bases. Germline CDR1 reads LNHDA; CDR2 reads SQIVND (reference sequence). CDR3 nucleotides: TGTGCCAGTAGTTCACAGGGGGCCTCCTACAATGAGCAGTTCTTC. Translated, it gives CASSSQGASYNEQFF. Filled out from reference TRBV19 and TRBJ2-1, the complete variable domain reads DGGITQSPKYLFRKEGQNVTLSCEQNLNHDAMYWYRQDPGQGLRLIYYSQIVNDFQKGDIAEGYSVSREKKESFPLTVTSAQKNPTAFYLCASSSQGASYNEQFFGPGTRLTVL.

The chain joins TRBV2 to TRBJ2-5; D uncertain. The end of the DNA fits TRBJ2-7 better, so the J call may be wrong. The germline V gene encodes CDR1 SNHLY and CDR2 FYNNEI. The CDR3 length is 14 residues. CDR3 nucleotide sequence: TGTGCCAGCACCCGTCTCCCCAGCTCCTACGAGCAGTACTTC. This encodes CASTRLPSSYEQYF.

J is TRBJ1-3 and V is TRBV13, with D perhaps TRBD1 (6 bases). This CDR3 is 15 amino acids long. Trimming removed 0 bases at V and 2 bases at J, with 8 bases between. The germline gives CDR1 PRHDT, CDR2 FYEKMQ (reference sequence). CDR3 nucleotides: TGTGCCAGCAGCTTAGGGGGGGCAGCTGGAAACACCATATATTTT. Residues: CASSLGGAAGNTIYF.

The chain recombines TRBV19 with TRBJ2-1; 10 bases match TRBD1. Losses at the gene ends were 6 bases for V and 10 bases for J; bases not matched to a gene: 12. From germline, CDR1 is LNHDA and CDR2 SQIVND (reference sequence). This CDR3 comprises 15 residues. CDR3 DNA: TGTGCCAGTAGCGGGGGACAGGGGAGTGGAAGGGAGCAGTTCTTC. Its translation is CASSGGQGSGREQFF.

This clone has just one count. One base away lies a much larger clone, so this may be a sequencing read error. Other nucleotide sequences from this sample produce the same CDR3. The chain recombines TRBV2 with TRBJ1-5, with a weak D call TRBD1 (5 bases). The CDR3 is 16 amino acids. Germline values: CDR1 SNHLY, CDR2 FYNNEI. The DNA for the CDR3 is TGTGCCAGTAGTGGGGGAGCAAACCCTAGCAATCAGCCCCAGCATTTT. Its protein product is CASSGGANPSNQPQHF.

This chain joins TRBV2 and TRBJ2-4; no reliable D call. Germline V gene sequence: CDR1 SNHLY, CDR2 FYNNEI. Trimming pared 3 bases from V and 0 bases from J, leaving 9 bases between. This CDR3 has 15 amino acids. CDR3 sequence reads: CASSESMEAKNIQYF. CDR3 sequence (DNA): TGTGCCAGCAGTGAGTCAATGGAAGCCAAAAACATTCAGTACTTC.